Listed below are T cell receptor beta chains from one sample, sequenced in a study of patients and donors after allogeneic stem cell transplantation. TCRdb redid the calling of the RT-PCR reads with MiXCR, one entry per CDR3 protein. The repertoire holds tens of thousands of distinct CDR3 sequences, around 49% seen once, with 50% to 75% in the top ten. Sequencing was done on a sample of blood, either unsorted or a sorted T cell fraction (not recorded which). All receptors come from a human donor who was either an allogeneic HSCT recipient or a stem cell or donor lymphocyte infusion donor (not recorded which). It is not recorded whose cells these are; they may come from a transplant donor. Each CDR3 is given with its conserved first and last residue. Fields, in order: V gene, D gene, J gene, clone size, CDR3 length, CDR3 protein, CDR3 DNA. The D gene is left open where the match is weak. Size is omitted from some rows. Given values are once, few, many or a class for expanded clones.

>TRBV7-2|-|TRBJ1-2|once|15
CASSLASVRNYGYTF
TGTGCCAGCAGCTTAGCGTCGGTCAGAAACTATGGCTACACCTTC
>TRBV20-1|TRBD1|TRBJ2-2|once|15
CSARDVDRGNGELFF
TGCAGTGCTAGAGATGTTGACAGGGGGAACGGGGAGCTGTTTTTT
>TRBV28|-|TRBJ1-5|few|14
CASSLEGQNQPQHF
TGTGCCAGCAGTTTGGAAGGACAGAATCAGCCCCAGCATTTT
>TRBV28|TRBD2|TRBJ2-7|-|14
CASSLEREIREQYF
TGTGCCAGCAGTTTAGAGCGGGAGATACGCGAGCAGTACTTC
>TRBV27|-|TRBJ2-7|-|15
CASSYLTGEYYEQYF
TGTGCCAGCAGTTACCTGACAGGAGAATATTACGAGCAGTACTTC
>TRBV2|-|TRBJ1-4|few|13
CASRDGRDEKLFF
TGTGCCAGCAGGGACGGACGAGATGAAAAACTGTTTTTT
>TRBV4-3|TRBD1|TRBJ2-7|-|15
CASSKRGQGGYEQYF
TGCGCCAGCAGCAAGAGAGGACAGGGTGGCTACGAGCAGTACTTC
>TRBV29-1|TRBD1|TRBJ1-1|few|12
CSVGQGRTEAFF
TGCAGCGTAGGACAGGGGCGAACTGAAGCTTTCTTT
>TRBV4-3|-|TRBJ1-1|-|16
CASSQEMGTLNTEAFF
TGCGCCAGCAGCCAAGAGATGGGGACATTGAACACTGAAGCTTTCTTT
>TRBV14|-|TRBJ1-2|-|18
CASSQDRQTVWLSYGYTF
TGTGCCAGCAGCCAAGATCGCCAGACAGTATGGTTGAGTTATGGCTACACCTTC
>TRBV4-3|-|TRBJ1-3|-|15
CASSQDTRPGNTIYF
TGCGCCAGCAGCCAAGATACCCGCCCTGGAAACACCATATATTTT
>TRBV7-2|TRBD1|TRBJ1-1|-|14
CASSLVGQGTEAFF
TGTGCCAGCAGCTTAGTGGGACAGGGGACTGAAGCTTTCTTT
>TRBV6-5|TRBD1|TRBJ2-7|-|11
CASSQQGRQYF
TGTGCCAGCAGTCAACAGGGGAGGCAGTACTTC
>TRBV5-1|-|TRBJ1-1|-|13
CASSLDVNTEAFF
TGCGCCAGCAGCTTGGATGTGAACACTGAAGCTTTCTTT
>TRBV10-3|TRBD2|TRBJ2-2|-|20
CAISLHPVVAGGPWTGELFF
TGTGCCATCAGCCTTCACCCGGTAGTAGCGGGAGGGCCTTGGACCGGGGAGCTGTTTTTT
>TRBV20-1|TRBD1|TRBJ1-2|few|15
CSAGGDRAPNYGYTF
TGCAGTGCTGGGGGCGACAGGGCACCTAACTATGGCTACACCTTC
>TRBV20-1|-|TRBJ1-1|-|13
CSARSPAGPEAFF
TGCAGTGCTAGAAGCCCGGCGGGGCCTGAAGCTTTCTTT